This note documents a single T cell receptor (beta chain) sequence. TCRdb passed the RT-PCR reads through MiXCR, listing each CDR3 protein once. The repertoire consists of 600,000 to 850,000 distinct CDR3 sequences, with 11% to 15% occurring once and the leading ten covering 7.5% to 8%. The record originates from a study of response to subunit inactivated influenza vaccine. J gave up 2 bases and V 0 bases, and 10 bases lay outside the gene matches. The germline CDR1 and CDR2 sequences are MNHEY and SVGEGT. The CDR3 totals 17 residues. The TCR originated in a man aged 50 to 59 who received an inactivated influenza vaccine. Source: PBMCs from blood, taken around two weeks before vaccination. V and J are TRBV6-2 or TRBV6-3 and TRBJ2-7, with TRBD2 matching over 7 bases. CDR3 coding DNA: TGTGCCAGCAGTTACTCGCCCATAAAAGCGGGACCCTACGAGCAGTACTTC. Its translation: CASSYSPIKAGPYEQYF.